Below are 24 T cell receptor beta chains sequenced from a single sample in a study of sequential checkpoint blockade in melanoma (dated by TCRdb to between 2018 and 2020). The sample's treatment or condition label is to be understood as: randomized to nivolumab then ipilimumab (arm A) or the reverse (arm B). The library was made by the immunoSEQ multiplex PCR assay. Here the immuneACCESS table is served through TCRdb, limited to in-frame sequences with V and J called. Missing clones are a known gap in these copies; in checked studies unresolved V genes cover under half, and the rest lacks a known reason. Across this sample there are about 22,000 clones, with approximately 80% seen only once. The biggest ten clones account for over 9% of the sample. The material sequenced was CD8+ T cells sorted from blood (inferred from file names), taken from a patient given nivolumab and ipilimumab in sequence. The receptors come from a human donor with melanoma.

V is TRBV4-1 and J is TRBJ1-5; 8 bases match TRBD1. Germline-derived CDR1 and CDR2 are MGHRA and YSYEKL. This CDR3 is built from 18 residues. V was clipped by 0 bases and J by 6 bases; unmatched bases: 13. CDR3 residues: CASSQDGRGLSGGQPQHF. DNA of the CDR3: TGCGCCAGCAGCCAAGATGGCAGGGGGCTTTCAGGGGGTCAGCCCCAGCATTTT.

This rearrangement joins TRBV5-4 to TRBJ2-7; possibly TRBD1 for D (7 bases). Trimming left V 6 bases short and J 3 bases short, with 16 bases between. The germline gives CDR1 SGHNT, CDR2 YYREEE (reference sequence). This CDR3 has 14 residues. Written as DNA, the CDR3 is TGTGCCAGCACTAATCTGCAGGGGGGCTACGAGCAGTACTTC. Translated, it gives CASTNLQGGYEQYF.

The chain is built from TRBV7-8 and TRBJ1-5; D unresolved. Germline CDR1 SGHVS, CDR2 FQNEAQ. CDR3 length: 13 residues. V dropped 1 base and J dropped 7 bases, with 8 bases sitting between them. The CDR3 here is CASSLGPGQPQHF. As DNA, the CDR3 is TGTGCCAGCAGCTTAGGCCCCGGGCAGCCCCAGCATTTT.

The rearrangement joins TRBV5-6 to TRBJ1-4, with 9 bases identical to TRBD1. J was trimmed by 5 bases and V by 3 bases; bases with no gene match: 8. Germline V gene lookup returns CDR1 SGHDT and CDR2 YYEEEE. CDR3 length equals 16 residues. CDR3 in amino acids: CASSSGPGTGNEKLFF. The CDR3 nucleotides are TGTGCCAGCAGCTCTGGGCCCGGGACAGGGAATGAAAAACTGTTTTTT.

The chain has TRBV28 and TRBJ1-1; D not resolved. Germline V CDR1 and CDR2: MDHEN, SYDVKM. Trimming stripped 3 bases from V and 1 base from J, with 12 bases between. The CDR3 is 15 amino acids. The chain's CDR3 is CASSFVPNGNTEAFF. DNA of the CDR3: TGTGCCAGCAGTTTTGTTCCTAATGGGAACACTGAAGCTTTCTTT.

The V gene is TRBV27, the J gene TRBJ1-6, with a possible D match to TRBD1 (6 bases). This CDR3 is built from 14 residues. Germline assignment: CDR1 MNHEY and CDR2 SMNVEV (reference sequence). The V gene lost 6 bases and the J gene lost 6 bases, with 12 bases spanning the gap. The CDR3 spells CASSFRDTNSPLHF. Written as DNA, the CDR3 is TGTGCCAGCAGCTTTCGGGACACTAATTCACCCCTCCACTTT.

CDR3 in amino acids: CASSVSPGQGAYEQYF. CDR3 DNA: TGTGCCAGCAGCGTATCGCCGGGACAGGGGGCCTACGAGCAGTACTTC. The V call is TRBV9, the J call TRBJ2-7; 11 nucleotides agree with TRBD1. The CDR3 spans 16 residues. The trim removed 1 base at V and 2 bases at J, leaving 5 bases unmatched. In germline, CDR1 is SGDLS, CDR2 YYNGEE.

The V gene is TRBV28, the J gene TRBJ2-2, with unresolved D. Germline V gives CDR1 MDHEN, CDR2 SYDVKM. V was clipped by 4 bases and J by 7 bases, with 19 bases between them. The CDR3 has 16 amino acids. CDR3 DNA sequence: TGTGCCAGCAGTTCCCCCGTTCTCAGAGACATCGGGGAGCTGTTTTTT. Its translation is CASSSPVLRDIGELFF. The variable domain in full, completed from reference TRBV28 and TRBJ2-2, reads DVKVTQSSRYLVKRTGEKVFLECVQDMDHENMFWYRQDPGLGLRLIYFSYDVKMKEKGDIPEGYSVSREKKERFSLILESASTNQTSMYLCASSSPVLRDIGELFFGEGSRLTVL.

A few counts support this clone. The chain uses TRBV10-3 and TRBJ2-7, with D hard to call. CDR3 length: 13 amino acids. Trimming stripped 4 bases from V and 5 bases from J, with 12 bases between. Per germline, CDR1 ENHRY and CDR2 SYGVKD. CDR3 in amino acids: CAISASQWHEQYF. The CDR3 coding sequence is TGTGCCATCAGTGCATCACAGTGGCACGAGCAGTACTTC.

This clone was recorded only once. CDR3 loop: CASSHPPAGLTEAFF. CDR3 nucleotides: TGCGCCAGCAGCCATCCTCCCGCGGGGTTAACCGAAGCTTTCTTT. The genes are TRBV4-3 and TRBJ1-1; D uncertain. Germline-derived CDR1 and CDR2 are LGHNA and YSLEER. This CDR3 contains 15 residues. V was pared by 3 bases and J by 8 bases, with 19 bases between.

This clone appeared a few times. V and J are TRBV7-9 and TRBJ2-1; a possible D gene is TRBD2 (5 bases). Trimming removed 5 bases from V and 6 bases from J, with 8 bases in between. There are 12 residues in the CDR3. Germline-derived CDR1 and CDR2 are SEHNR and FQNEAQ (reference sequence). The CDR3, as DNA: TGTGCCAGCAGCCCCGGACTCAATGAGCAGTTCTTC. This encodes CASSPGLNEQFF.

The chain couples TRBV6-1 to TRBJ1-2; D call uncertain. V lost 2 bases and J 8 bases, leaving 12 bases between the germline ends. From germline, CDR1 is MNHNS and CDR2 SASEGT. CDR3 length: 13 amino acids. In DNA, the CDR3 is TGTGCCAGCAGTGAATTCCTCCCTGAGGGCTACACCTTC. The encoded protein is CASSEFLPEGYTF.

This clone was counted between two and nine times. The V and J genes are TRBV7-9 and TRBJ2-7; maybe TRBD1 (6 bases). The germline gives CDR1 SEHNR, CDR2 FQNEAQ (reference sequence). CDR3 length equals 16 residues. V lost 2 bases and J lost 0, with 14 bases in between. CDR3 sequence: CASSLSLGQFSYEQYF. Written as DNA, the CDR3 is TGTGCCAGCAGCTTAAGTTTAGGACAGTTCTCCTACGAGCAGTACTTC.

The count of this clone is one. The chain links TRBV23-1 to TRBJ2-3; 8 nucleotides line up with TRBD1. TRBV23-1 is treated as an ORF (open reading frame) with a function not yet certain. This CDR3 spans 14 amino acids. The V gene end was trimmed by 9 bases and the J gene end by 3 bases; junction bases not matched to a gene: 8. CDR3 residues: CASPPDRVTDTQYF. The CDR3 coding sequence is TGCGCCAGTCCCCCGGACAGGGTTACAGATACGCAGTATTTT.

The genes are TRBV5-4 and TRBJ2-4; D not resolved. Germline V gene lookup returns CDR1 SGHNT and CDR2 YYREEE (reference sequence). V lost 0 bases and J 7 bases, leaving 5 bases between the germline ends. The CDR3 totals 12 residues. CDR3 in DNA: TGTGCCAGCAGCTTGGCTCCGAACATTCAGTACTTC. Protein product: CASSLAPNIQYF.

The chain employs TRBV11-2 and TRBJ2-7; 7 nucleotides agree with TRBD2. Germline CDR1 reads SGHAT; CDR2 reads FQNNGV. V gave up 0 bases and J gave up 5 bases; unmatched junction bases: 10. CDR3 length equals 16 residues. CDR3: CASSLDLGGSRNEQYF. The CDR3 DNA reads TGTGCCAGCAGCTTAGATTTAGGCGGGAGTAGGAACGAGCAGTACTTC.

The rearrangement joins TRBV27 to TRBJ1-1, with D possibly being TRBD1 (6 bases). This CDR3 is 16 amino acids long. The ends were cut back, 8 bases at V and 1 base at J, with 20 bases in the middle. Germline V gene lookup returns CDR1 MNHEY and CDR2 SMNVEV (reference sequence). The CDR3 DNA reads TGTGCCAGCCTTTCCAGGTCGACAGGATGGAACACTGAAGCTTTCTTT. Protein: CASLSRSTGWNTEAFF.

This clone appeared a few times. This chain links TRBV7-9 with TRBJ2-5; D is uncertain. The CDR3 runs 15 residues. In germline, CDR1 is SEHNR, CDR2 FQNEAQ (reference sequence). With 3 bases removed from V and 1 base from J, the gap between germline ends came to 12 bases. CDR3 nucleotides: TGTGCCAGCAGCTTGGCCCCTGCCCCCCAAGAGACCCAGTACTTC. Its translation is CASSLAPAPQETQYF.

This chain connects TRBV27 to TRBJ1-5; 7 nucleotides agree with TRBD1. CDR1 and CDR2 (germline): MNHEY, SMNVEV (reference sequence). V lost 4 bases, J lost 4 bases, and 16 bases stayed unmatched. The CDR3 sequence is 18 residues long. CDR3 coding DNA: TGTGCCAGCAGTTCCCGGGACAGCGATAGCCCGTTAAATCAGCCCCAGCATTTT. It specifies CASSSRDSDSPLNQPQHF.

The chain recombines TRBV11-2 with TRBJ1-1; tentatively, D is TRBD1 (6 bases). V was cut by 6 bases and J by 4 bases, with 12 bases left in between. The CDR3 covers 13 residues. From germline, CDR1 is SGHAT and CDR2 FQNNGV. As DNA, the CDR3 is TGTGCCAGCAGGAGGGGGGGGGCCACTGAAGCTTTCTTT. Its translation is CASRRGGATEAFF.

The CDR3 nucleotides read TGTGCCAGCTCTGGGGGACAGGACCTGCGCTATGGCTACACCTTC. Protein product: CASSGGQDLRYGYTF. V is TRBV18 and J is TRBJ1-2; 8 bases map to TRBD1. Germline CDR1 reads KGHSH; CDR2 reads LQKENI. Losses at the gene ends were 6 bases for V and 4 bases for J; bases not matched to a gene: 10. The CDR3 is 15 amino acids.

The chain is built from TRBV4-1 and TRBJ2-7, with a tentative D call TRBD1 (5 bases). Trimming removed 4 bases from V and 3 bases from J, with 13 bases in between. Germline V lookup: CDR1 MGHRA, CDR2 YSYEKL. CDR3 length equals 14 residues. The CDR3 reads CASSLRQSDYEQYF. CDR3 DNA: TGCGCCAGCAGCCTAAGACAGTCCGACTACGAGCAGTACTTC.

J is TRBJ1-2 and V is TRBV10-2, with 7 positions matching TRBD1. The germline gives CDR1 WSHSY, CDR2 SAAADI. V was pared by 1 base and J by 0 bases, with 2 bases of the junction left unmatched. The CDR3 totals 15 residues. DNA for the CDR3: TGCGCCAGCAGTGAGTGGACAGGAGCTAACTATGGCTACACCTTC. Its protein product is CASSEWTGANYGYTF.

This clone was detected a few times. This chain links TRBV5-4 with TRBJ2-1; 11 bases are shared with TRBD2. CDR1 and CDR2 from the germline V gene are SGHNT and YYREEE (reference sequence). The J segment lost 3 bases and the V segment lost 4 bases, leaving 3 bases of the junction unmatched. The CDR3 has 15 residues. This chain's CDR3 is CASSQGLAVYNEQFF. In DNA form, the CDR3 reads TGTGCCAGCAGCCAGGGACTAGCGGTCTACAATGAGCAGTTCTTC.